This T cell receptor (beta chain) was captured by sequencing in a study of blood T cell repertoires in COVID-19. On the study more broadly: Collection of acute and convalescent COVID-19 samples took place in the United States, Italy and Spain. From T cells, B-cell-depleted T cells, or PBMCs came the material, which was cDNA or gDNA.

Source study methods: By means of reference gene primer amplification, nucleated cell counts were estimated. Clones were read by immunoSEQ multiplex PCR, and TCRdb kept only the in-frame ones, dropping some. For V, J and clone size, that table is used; D and trimming come from the DNA. The sample consists of over 250,000 clones, about 85% of them appearing once. The germline CDR1 and CDR2 sequences are MDHEN and SYDVKM. Trimming took off 3 bases at V and 0 bases at J, with 6 bases between the two ends. The CDR3 covers 14 residues. The sequencing input was peripheral blood. This sequence originates from a human donor in a cohort sampled during active COVID-19. The rearrangement uses TRBV28 and TRBJ1-3; D unresolved. The CDR3 loop is CASSFRGSGNTIYF. In nucleotides, the CDR3 is TGTGCCAGCAGTTTTCGGGGCTCTGGAAACACCATATATTTT. Combining the CDR3 with reference TRBV28 and TRBJ1-3 gives the whole variable domain DVKVTQSSRYLVKRTGEKVFLECVQDMDHENMFWYRQDPGLGLRLIYFSYDVKMKEKGDIPEGYSVSREKKERFSLILESASTNQTSMYLCASSFRGSGNTIYFGEGSWLTVV.